The present entry profiles one T cell receptor beta chain with its context. Its antigen is unknown. The sample holds other DNA sequences that translate to the same CDR3. The PCR had 60 Vbeta and 13 Jbeta primers. The table came from immunoSEQ multiplex PCR; TCRdb's copy has only in-frame clones and leaves some out. Found here are roughly 230,000 clones, approximately 91% of them singletons; the top ten hold around 1.7%. The sample comes from a study of cytomegalovirus exposure and HLA in healthy donors. Findings and caveats of the study: Productive status was seen about 87% or about 30% of the time for most TCR beta V segments in an earlier analysis. Specific recognition of CMV antigens was confirmed in vitro for a few chains (all CMV-associated).

Per the germline V gene, CDR1 is MNHEY and CDR2 is SMNVEV (reference sequence). This CDR3 region has 13 residues. V lost 6 bases to trimming and J lost 4 bases; unmatched junction nucleotides: 2. V gene TRBV27 combines with J gene TRBJ2-7; 11 bases map to TRBD1. What was sequenced was PBMCs. The TCR sequence derives from a girl aged 2-9 years in good health and CMV-seronegative. CDR3 sequence reads: CASSRDRGYEQYF. The CDR3 coding sequence is TGTGCCAGCAGCCGGGACAGGGGGTACGAGCAGTACTTC.